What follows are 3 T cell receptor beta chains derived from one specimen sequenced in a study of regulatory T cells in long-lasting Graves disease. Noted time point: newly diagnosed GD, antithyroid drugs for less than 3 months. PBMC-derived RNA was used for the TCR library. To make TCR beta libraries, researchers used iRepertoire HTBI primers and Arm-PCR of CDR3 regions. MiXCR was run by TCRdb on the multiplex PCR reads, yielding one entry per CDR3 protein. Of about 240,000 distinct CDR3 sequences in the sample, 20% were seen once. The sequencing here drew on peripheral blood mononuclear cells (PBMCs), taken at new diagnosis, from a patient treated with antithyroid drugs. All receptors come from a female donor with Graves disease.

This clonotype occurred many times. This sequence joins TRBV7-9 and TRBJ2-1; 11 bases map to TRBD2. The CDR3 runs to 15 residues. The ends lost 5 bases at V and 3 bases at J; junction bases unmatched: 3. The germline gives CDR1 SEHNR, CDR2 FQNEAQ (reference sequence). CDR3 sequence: CASSPTSGNYNEQFF. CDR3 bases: TGTGCCAGCAGCCCGACTAGCGGGAACTACAATGAGCAGTTCTTC.

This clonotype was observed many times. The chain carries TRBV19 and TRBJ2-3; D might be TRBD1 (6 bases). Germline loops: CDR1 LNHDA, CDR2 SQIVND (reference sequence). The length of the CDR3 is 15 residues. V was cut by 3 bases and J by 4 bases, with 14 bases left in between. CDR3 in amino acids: CASSIYRDQSDTQYF. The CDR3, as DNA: TGTGCCAGTAGTATTTACAGGGATCAATCAGATACGCAGTATTTT.

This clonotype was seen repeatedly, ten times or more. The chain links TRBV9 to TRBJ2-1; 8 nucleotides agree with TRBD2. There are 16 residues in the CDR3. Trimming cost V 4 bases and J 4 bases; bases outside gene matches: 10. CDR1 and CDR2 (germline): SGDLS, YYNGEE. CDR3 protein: CASSPLAGGWYNEQFF. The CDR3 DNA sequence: TGTGCCAGCAGCCCCCTGGCGGGAGGTTGGTACAATGAGCAGTTCTTC.